Each of the 7 T cell receptor beta chains below was sequenced from the same sample in a study of breast tumors, draining lymph nodes, adjacent tissues. TCRdb reprocessed the multiplex PCR reads with MiXCR, giving one entry per CDR3 protein. Here the sample spans over 20,000 distinct CDR3 sequences, 55% to 80% being singletons. Material: tumor-adjacent breast tissue. The receptors were sampled from a female donor with breast cancer. Some clones in this sample may be carry-over from other donors' samples.

The V and J genes are TRBV29-1 and TRBJ2-1; 12 positions match TRBD2. With the DNA end fitting TRBJ2-7 better, the J assignment may be wrong. This CDR3 has 14 amino acids. Germline V gene sequence: CDR1 SQVTM, CDR2 ANQGSEA. The CDR3 sequence is CSTSGTSGSYEQYF. Written as DNA, the CDR3 is TGCAGCACTTCCGGGACTAGCGGGTCCTACGAGCAGTACTTC.

This clonotype was counted ten times or more. This may come from a read error, since a much larger clone is one base off. CDR3 sequence reads: CASRQTGRNYGYTF. In DNA form, the CDR3 reads TGTGCCAGCAGACAAACCGGACGGAACTATGGCTACACCTTC. The rearrangement links TRBV6-5 to TRBJ1-2; D is undetermined. V was pared by 6 bases and J by 2 bases, with 13 bases between. The CDR3 extends over 14 amino acids. CDR1 is MNHEY and CDR2 is SVGAGI in the germline V gene.

The chain links TRBV24-1 to TRBJ1-2, with TRBD1 matching over 8 bases. This CDR3 region has 15 residues. Germline assignment: CDR1 KGHDR and CDR2 SFDVKD. The V gene end was trimmed by 4 bases and the J gene end by 3 bases; junction bases not matched to a gene: 6. Here the CDR3 DNA reads TGTGCCACCAGTGACCCCGGACAGGGCGACTATGGCTACACCTTC. Its translation: CATSDPGQGDYGYTF.

The chain links TRBV24-1 to TRBJ2-1; D call uncertain. CDR3 length: 12 residues. V lost 5 bases and J 6 bases, leaving 7 bases between the germline ends. In germline, CDR1 is KGHDR, CDR2 SFDVKD. The CDR3 reads CATSVVGNEQFF. The CDR3 region has the DNA TGTGCCACCAGTGTGGTTGGCAATGAGCAGTTCTTC.

The CDR3 sequence: CASGPDNNSPLHF. The CDR3 region has the DNA TGTGCCAGCGGGCCGGACAATAATTCACCCCTCCACTTT. This chain connects TRBV7-6 to TRBJ1-6; the D gene is possibly TRBD1 (5 bases). Between the trimmed V and J ends, which lost 8 bases and 5 bases, there was a span of 10 bases. The CDR3 loop spans 13 amino acids. Germline V gene data show CDR1 as SGHVS and CDR2 as FNYEAQ.

The V and J genes are TRBV6-6 and TRBJ1-6; D unclear. CDR1 and CDR2 from the germline V gene are MNHNY and SVGAGI (reference sequence). The CDR3 is 15 residues long. Trimming pared 5 bases from V and 7 bases from J, leaving 15 bases between. CDR3 amino acids: CASSHGRAENSPLHF. The CDR3 DNA reads TGTGCCAGCAGTCACGGGAGGGCTGAGAATTCACCCCTCCACTTT.

This clonotype was found many times. V gene TRBV7-9 combines with J gene TRBJ2-1, with D maybe TRBD2 (5 bases). This CDR3 has 12 amino acids. Per the germline V gene, CDR1 is SEHNR and CDR2 is FQNEAQ (reference sequence). Trimming shortened V by 3 bases and J by 7 bases, and 7 bases separated the two germline ends. CDR3 sequence: CASSLIANEQFF. The CDR3 coding sequence is TGTGCCAGCAGCTTGATAGCGAATGAGCAGTTCTTC.